These T cell receptor beta chains were read from a single sample in a study of T cell responses to AZD1222 COVID-19 vaccine. Here immunoSEQ multiplex PCR was the method, and the copy in TCRdb shows in-frame clones only, minus some. The repertoire includes some 150,000 clones, about nine tenths of them detected once, and just over 9% sits in the top ten. The sequencing here drew on peripheral blood, taken 28 days after the second AZD1222 dose. These receptors were taken from an adult who received the AZD1222 COVID-19 vaccine. CDR3s include the opening cysteine and the closing phenylalanine or tryptophan. A D gene is named only where the DNA matches it firmly. Expanded clones are given a class, and other clones once, few, many or no size at all.

j_call clone_size d_call v_call cdr3_aa cdr3_nt
TRBJ2-5 NA TRBD2 TRBV29-1 CSVDREGVGTQYF TGCAGCGTTGATCGGGAGGGTGTCGGGACCCAGTACTTC
TRBJ2-7 NA NA TRBV15 CATSRDWKGQQYF TGTGCCACCAGCAGAGATTGGAAGGGGCAGCAGTACTTC
TRBJ1-3 NA TRBD1 TRBV23-1 CASRKQGTDGNTIYF TGCGCCAGCAGGAAACAGGGGACCGATGGAAACACCATATATTTT
TRBJ1-4 NA TRBD1 TRBV9 CASTRGTGGNEKLFF TGTGCCAGTACCCGAGGGACAGGGGGGAATGAAAAACTGTTTTTT
TRBJ1-1 NA NA TRBV11-2 CASSLSPGDTEAFF TGTGCCAGCAGCTTATCGCCAGGGGACACTGAAGCTTTCTTT
TRBJ2-7 NA TRBD2 TRBV5-4 CASSPGGGGGISSYEQYF TGTGCCAGCAGCCCGGGCGGCGGGGGGGGTATCAGCTCCTACGAGCAGTACTTC
TRBJ2-5 NA NA TRBV7-3 CASSFGATETQYF TGTGCCAGCAGCTTTGGGGCGACGGAGACCCAGTACTTC
TRBJ2-1 NA TRBD1 TRBV5-6 CASSHDTGGHNEQFF TGTGCCAGCAGCCATGATACAGGGGGCCACAATGAGCAGTTCTTC
TRBJ2-7 NA TRBD2 TRBV7-8 CASSRSTSGVSYEQYF TGTGCCAGCAGCCGATCGACTAGCGGGGTCTCCTACGAGCAGTACTTC
TRBJ2-7 few NA TRBV21-1 CASSKESIKRYEQYF TGTGCCAGCAGCAAAGAAAGTATAAAGAGGTACGAGCAGTACTTC
TRBJ2-1 NA NA TRBV2 CASSPRPKGWNEQFF TGTGCCAGCAGTCCGAGACCGAAGGGTTGGAATGAGCAGTTCTTC
TRBJ2-1 once TRBD2 TRBV7-8 CASSPSGRVMFF TGTGCCAGCAGCCCTAGCGGGAGAGTGATGTTCTTC
TRBJ2-3 NA NA TRBV7-2 CASSLNADTQYF TGTGCCAGCAGCTTAAACGCAGATACGCAGTATTTT
TRBJ2-7 once NA TRBV11-2 CASSYPGPRAGEQYF TGTGCCAGCAGCTACCCGGGGCCCAGGGCGGGCGAGCAGTACTTC
TRBJ1-1 NA NA TRBV27 CASSLWGGNTEAFF TGTGCCAGCAGTTTATGGGGAGGGAACACTGAAGCTTTCTTT
TRBJ2-2 NA NA TRBV7-3 CASSLRRPPGELFF TGTGCCAGCAGCTTAAGGCGGCCACCGGGGGAGCTGTTTTTT
TRBJ2-1 few NA TRBV7-2 CASSRRGRGSGNEQFF TGTGCCAGCAGCCGGAGGGGCAGGGGAAGTGGAAATGAGCAGTTCTTC
TRBJ1-1 NA NA TRBV5-1 CASSLAGNTEAFF TGCGCCAGCAGCTTGGCCGGGAACACTGAAGCTTTCTTT
TRBJ1-5 NA NA TRBV30 CAWSPESNQPQHF TGTGCCTGGAGCCCAGAAAGTAATCAGCCCCAGCATTTT
TRBJ1-5 NA NA TRBV30 CAWSVGPQGNQPQHF TGTGCCTGGAGTGTAGGGCCTCAGGGCAATCAGCCCCAGCATTTT